Given below is one T cell receptor beta chain in context. The sample comes from a study of T cell responses to AZD1222 COVID-19 vaccine. Clones were read by immunoSEQ multiplex PCR, and TCRdb kept only the in-frame ones, dropping some. This sample has roughly 100,000 clones, with around 91% found just once. Germline CDR1 and CDR2: ENHRY and SYGVKD. The CDR3 runs to 15 residues. The V end lost 6 bases, the J end lost 1 base, and 10 bases lay between the germline ends. This receptor was identified in an adult in good health. The sample here was peripheral blood, taken on day 0 of AZD1222 vaccination. The chain combines TRBV10-3 with TRBJ1-6; weak D call: TRBD1 (5 bases). As DNA, the CDR3 is TGTGCCATCAGCAGGGAGAATTCCTATAATTCACCCCTCCACTTT. Amino acids: CAISRENSYNSPLHF.